This is a list of T cell receptor beta chains from one sample in a study of control samples from healthy donors and cancer patients. The repertoire was sequenced with immunoSEQ multiplex PCR; TCRdb's copy has only in-frame clones and lacks some. The data hold 40,000 or so clones, with under 95% observed a single time. Sequencing was carried out using PBMCs. Receptor source: a woman in her forties with head and neck cancer. CDR3s include the opening cysteine and the closing phenylalanine or tryptophan. The D gene is left open where the match is weak. The size field is filled for only some rows; it gives once, few, many or a size class.

v_gene,j_gene,abundance,d_gene,CDR3nt,CDR3aa
TRBV5-1,TRBJ2-7,once,TRBD1,TGCGCCAGCAGCTTGGCCGGGACAGGAGCCTACGAGCAGTACTTC,CASSLAGTGAYEQYF
TRBV5-1,TRBJ1-4,.,.,TGCGCCAGCAGCTTGGGTGACGGAAATGAAAAACTGTTTTTT,CASSLGDGNEKLFF
TRBV19,TRBJ2-1,once,TRBD2,TGTGCCAGTAACCCTGGGAGGCGAGCGGGGATCCCCTACAATGAGCAGTTCTTC,CASNPGRRAGIPYNEQFF
TRBV7-9,TRBJ1-1,once,.,TGTGCCAGCAGCTTTCAGGGCGCGATGAACACTGAGGCTTTCTTT,CASSFQGAMNTEAFF
TRBV19,TRBJ1-3,.,.,TGTGCCAGTAGCTTACAGGACTCTGGAAACACCATATATTTT,CASSLQDSGNTIYF
TRBV20-1,TRBJ2-5,.,.,TGCAGTGCCGAGCTGCAAGAGACCCAGTACTTC,CSAELQETQYF
TRBV7-6,TRBJ2-3,.,TRBD2,TGTGCCAGCAGCTTAGATTTTGGACTAGGAGTAGATACGCAGTATTTT,CASSLDFGLGVDTQYF
TRBV5-1,TRBJ1-2,.,TRBD1,TGCGCCAGCAGCCCAAAACAGGGGGCCGGTGGCTACACCTTC,CASSPKQGAGGYTF
TRBV7-9,TRBJ2-2,.,TRBD2,TGTGCCAGCAGCTTACCAAATCTAGCGGGGGCCCGGAACACCGGGGAGCTGTTTTTT,CASSLPNLAGARNTGELFF
TRBV12-5,TRBJ2-3,.,TRBD2,TGTGCTAGTGGTTTGGGACTAGCGGGGGGCGGGCGGACAGATACGCAGTATTTT,CASGLGLAGGGRTDTQYF
TRBV10-2,TRBJ2-3,.,TRBD2,TGCGCCAGCTTAGCGGGAGAAAGGGGGAATACGCAGTATTTT,CASLAGERGNTQYF
TRBV6-6,TRBJ1-2,.,.,TGTGCCAGCAGCCAGCCCGGGGAGGGATTATATGGCTACACCTTC,CASSQPGEGLYGYTF
TRBV19,TRBJ1-1,.,.,TGTGCCAGTAGTATCGGGAACACTGAAGCTTTCTTT,CASSIGNTEAFF
TRBV27,TRBJ2-6,.,TRBD2,TGTGCCAGCAGTTTCAGGACGGGGGGTAACTCTGGGGCCAACGTCCTGACTTTC,CASSFRTGGNSGANVLTF
TRBV5-1,TRBJ1-6,.,.,TGCGCCAGCAGCTCCGTCCAGGGAAATAATTCACCCCTCCACTTT,CASSSVQGNNSPLHF
TRBV3-1/TRBV3-2,TRBJ1-2,.,.,TGTGCCAGCAGCGGACCCGGGACAACTAACTATGGCTACACCTTC,CASSGPGTTNYGYTF
TRBV6-5,TRBJ2-5,.,.,TGTGCCAGCAGACCGGACTTCGAGGAGACCCAGTACTTC,CASRPDFEETQYF